This TCR beta chain originates from a study of memory CD4+ T cells and cytomegalovirus serostatus. Profiled with immunoSEQ multiplex PCR; TCRdb holds only in-frame clones, not every one. This sample yields fewer than 75,000 clones, of which 70% to 80% are seen a single time; less than 0.95% belongs to the top ten. Single viable CD3+CD4+CD8-CD45RO+ cells were sorted as the memory CD4+ T cells. The ends lost 6 bases at V and 2 bases at J; junction bases unmatched: 7. The length of the CDR3 is 15 residues. Looked up from germline, CDR1 is MNHEY and CDR2 is SVGAGI. Sequencing was performed on memory CD4+ T cells from blood. This chain links TRBV6-5 with TRBJ1-3; 7 bases are a match to TRBD1. This receptor was identified in an adult in good health and CMV-seronegative. In DNA, the CDR3 is TGTGCCAGCAGGGTCGGACAGGTCGCTGGAAACACCATATATTTT. Translating gives CASRVGQVAGNTIYF.